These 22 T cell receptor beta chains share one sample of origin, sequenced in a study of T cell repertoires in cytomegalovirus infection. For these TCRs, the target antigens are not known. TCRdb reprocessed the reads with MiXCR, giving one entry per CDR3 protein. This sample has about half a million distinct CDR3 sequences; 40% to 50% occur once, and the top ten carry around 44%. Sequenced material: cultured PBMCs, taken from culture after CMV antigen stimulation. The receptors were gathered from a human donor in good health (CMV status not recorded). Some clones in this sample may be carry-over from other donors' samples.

CDR3 region: CASSLVGGLRYNEQFF. In DNA, the CDR3 is TGTGCCAGCAGCTTAGTTGGGGGGTTACGATACAATGAGCAGTTCTTC. The chain carries TRBV7-2 and TRBJ2-1; TRBD2 might be the D (6 bases). This CDR3 is 16 amino acids long. Deletions cut 1 base from V and 4 bases from J, with 14 bases between. Germline V gene lookup returns CDR1 SGHTA and CDR2 FQGNSA.

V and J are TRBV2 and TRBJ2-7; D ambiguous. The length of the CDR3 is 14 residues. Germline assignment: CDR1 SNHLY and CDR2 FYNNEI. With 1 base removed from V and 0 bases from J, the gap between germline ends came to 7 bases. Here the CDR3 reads CASSEGSLSYEQYF. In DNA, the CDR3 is TGTGCCAGCAGTGAAGGATCCCTCTCCTACGAGCAGTACTTC.

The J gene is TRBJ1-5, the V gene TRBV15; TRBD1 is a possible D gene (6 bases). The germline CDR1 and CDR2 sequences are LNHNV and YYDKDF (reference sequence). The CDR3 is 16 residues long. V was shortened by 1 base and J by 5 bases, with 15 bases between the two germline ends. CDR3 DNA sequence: TGTGCCACCAGCAGAGTTTGGCCAGGGGCCGATCAGCCCCAGCATTTT. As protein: CATSRVWPGADQPQHF. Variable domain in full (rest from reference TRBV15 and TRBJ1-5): DAMVIQNPRYQVTQFGKPVTLSCSQTLNHNVMYWYQQKSSQAPKLLFHYYDKDFNNEADTPDNFQSRRPNTSFCFLDIRSPGLGDTAMYLCATSRVWPGADQPQHFGDGTRLSIL.

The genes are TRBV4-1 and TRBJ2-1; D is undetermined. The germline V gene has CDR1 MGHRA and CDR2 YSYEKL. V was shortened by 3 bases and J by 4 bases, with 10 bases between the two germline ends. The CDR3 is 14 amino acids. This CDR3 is CASSQATHYNEQFF. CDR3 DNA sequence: TGCGCCAGCAGCCAGGCGACACATTACAATGAGCAGTTCTTC.

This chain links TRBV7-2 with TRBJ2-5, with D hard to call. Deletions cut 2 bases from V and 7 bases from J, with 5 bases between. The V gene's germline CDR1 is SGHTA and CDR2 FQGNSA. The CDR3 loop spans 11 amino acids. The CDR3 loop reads CASSLLRTQYF. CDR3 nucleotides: TGTGCCAGCAGCTTATTACGGACCCAGTACTTC.

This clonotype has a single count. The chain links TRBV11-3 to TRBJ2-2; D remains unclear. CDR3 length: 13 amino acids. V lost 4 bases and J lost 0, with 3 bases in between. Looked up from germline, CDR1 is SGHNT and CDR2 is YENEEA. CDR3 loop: CASSWANTGELFF. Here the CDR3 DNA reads TGTGCCAGCAGCTGGGCGAACACCGGGGAGCTGTTTTTT.

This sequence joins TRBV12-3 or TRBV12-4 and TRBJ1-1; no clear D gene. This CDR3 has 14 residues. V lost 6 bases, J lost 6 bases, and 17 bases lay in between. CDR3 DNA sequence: TGTGCCAGCAGCTTTCCCAGACTAATCCCTGAAGCTTTCTTT. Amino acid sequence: CASSFPRLIPEAFF.

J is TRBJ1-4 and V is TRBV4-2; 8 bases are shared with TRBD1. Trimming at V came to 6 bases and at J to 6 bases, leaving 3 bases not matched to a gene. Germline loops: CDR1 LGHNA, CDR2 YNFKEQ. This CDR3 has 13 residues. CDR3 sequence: CASSGTGDEKLFF. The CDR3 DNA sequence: TGTGCCAGCAGTGGGACAGGTGATGAAAAACTGTTTTTT.

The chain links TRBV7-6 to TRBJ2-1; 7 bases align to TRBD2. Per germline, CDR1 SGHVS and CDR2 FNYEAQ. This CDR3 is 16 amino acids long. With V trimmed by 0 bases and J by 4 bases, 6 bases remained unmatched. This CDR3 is CASSLAGGSGYNEQFF. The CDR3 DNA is TGTGCCAGCAGCTTAGCGGGCGGGAGTGGGTACAATGAGCAGTTCTTC.

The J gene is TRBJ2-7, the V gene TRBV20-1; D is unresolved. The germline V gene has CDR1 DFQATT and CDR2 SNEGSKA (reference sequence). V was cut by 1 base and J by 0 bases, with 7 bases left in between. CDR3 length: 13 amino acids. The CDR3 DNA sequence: TGCAGTGCTAGAGGTCAGGACTCCTACGAGCAGTACTTC. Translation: CSARGQDSYEQYF.

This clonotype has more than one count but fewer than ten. The CDR3 sequence: CASTLRRGRETQYF. In nucleotides, the CDR3 is TGTGCCAGCACTCTTAGGAGGGGGCGCGAGACCCAGTACTTC. The chain is built from TRBV12-3 or TRBV12-4 and TRBJ2-5; TRBD1 is a possible D gene (7 bases). The ends were cut back, 7 bases at V and 5 bases at J, with 17 bases in the middle. CDR3 length: 14 amino acids.

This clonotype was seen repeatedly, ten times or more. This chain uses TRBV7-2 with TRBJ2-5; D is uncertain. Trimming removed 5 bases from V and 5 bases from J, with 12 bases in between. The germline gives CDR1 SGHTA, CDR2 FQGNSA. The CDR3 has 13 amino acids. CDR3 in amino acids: CASSPRTAETQYF. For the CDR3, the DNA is TGTGCCAGCAGCCCTCGGACGGCCGAGACCCAGTACTTC.

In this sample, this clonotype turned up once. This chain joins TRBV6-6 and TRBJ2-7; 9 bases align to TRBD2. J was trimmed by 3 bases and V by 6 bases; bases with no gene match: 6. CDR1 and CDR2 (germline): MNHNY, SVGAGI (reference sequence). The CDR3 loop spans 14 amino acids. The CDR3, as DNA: TGTGCCAGCAGGAGCGGGGGGTCTAGCTACGAGCAGTACTTC. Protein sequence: CASRSGGSSYEQYF.

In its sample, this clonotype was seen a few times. CDR3 bases: TGTGCCAGCAGCTCGACCCGGACAGGGAACTATGGCTACACCTTC. Its protein product is CASSSTRTGNYGYTF. The rearrangement uses TRBV7-2 and TRBJ1-2; 8 positions match TRBD1. The CDR3 runs 15 residues. V gave up 4 bases and J gave up 2 bases; unmatched junction bases: 6. Germline V gene sequence: CDR1 SGHTA, CDR2 FQGNSA.

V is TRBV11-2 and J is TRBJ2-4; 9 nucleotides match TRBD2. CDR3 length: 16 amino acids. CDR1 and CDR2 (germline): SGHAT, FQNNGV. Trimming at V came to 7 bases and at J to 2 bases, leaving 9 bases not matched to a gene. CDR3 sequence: CASTLSAGGTKNIQYF. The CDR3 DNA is TGTGCCAGCACCCTCTCCGCGGGAGGGACCAAAAACATTCAGTACTTC.

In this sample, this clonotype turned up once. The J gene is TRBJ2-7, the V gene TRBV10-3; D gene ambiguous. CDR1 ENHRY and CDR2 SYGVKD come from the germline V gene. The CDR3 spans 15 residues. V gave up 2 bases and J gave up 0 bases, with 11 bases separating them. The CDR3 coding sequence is TGTGCCATCAGTGAGGGGCAGGCGAGCTCCTACGAGCAGTACTTC. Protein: CAISEGQASSYEQYF.

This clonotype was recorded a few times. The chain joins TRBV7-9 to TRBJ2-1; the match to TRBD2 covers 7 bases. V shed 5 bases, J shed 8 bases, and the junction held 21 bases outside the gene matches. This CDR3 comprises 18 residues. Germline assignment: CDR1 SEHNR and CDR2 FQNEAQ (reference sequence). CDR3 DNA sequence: TGTGCCAGCAGCCCGACCTTGGGGACTACGAGCTCTGGAGATGAGCAGTTCTTC. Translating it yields CASSPTLGTTSSGDEQFF.

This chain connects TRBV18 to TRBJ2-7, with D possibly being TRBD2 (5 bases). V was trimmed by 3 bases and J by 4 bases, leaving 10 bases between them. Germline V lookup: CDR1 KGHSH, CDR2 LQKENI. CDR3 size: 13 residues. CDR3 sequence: CASSPGVAYEQYF. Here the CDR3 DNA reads TGTGCCAGCTCACCCGGGGTAGCGTACGAGCAGTACTTC.

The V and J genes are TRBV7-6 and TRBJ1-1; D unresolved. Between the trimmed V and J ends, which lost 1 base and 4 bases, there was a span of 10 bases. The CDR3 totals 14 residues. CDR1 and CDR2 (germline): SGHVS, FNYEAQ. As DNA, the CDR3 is TGTGCCAGCAGCTTAGGTTCCCAAATCACTGAAGCTTTCTTT. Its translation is CASSLGSQITEAFF. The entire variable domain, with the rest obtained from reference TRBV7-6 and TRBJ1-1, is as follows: GAGVSQSPRYKVTKRGQDVALRCDPISGHVSLYWYRQALGQGPEFLTYFNYEAQQDKSGLPNDRFSAERPEGSISTLTIQRTEQRDSAMYRCASSLGSQITEAFFGQGTRLTVV.

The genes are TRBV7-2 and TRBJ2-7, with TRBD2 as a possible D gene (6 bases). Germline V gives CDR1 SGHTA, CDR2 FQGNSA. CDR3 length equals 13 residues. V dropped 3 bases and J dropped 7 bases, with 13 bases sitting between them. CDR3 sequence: CASSLASGREQYF. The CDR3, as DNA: TGTGCCAGCAGCTTGGCGTCAGGGAGGGAGCAGTACTTC.

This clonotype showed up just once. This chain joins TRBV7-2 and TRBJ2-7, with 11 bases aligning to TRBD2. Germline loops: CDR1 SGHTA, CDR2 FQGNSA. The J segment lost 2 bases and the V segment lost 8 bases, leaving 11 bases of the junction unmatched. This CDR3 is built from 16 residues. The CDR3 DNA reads TGTGCCAGCGGGCGGAAAGGGACTAGCGGTCCCTACGAGCAGTACTTC. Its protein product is CASGRKGTSGPYEQYF.

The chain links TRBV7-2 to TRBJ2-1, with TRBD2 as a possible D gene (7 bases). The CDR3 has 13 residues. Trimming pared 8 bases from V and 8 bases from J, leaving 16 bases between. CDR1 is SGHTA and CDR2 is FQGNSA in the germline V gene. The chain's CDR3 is CASRGAGEDEQFF. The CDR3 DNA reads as TGTGCCAGCCGGGGGGCAGGCGAGGATGAGCAGTTCTTC.